This TCR beta chain was identified during a study of a mutant IDH1 vaccine in newly diagnosed glioma. Across the study: Eight vaccinations were given in weeks 1, 3, 5, 7, 11, 15, 19 and 23. It was radiotherapy, temozolomide, or both that patients received previously, with most receiving both.

Time point here: week 23, last vaccination. Each dose delivered 300 ug of mutant IDH1 20-mer peptide subcutaneously with imiquimod. This clone was counted a few times. Its antigen is undetermined. TCRdb's copy holds only in-frame clones and misses some; the assay was immunoSEQ multiplex PCR. The sample carries tens of thousands of clones, 80% recorded once. Here the sequenced sample was PBMCs, taken from a glioma patient whose treatment included an IDH1 peptide vaccine. This TCR was recovered from a man aged 40-49 years with glioma.

The CDR3, as DNA: TGTGCCAGCGGCATCCTGAACACTGAAGCTTTCTTT. Its translation: CASGILNTEAFF. The chain carries TRBV28 and TRBJ1-1; D remains ambiguous. This CDR3 comprises 12 residues. V was pared by 8 bases and J by 0 bases, with 7 bases between. CDR1 and CDR2 (germline): MDHEN, SYDVKM.